Listed below are T cell receptor beta chains from one sample, sequenced in a study of spatial heterogeneity in lung cancer. TCRdb fed the 5' RACE reads into MiXCR, producing one record per CDR3 protein. This table holds about 52,000 distinct CDR3 sequences, roughly 7.4% found once. Sequences were derived from PBMCs, sampled at follow-up. Every receptor here comes from a female donor with early-stage non-small cell lung cancer. Both conserved end residues are part of each CDR3. The order of the fields is J gene, D gene, clone size, V gene, CDR3 protein, CDR3 DNA. The D gene is left open where the match is weak. A clone size is listed for some rows: how often the clone was seen (once, few, many), or a class if it is expanded.

TRBJ1-6 . many TRBV12-3/TRBV12-4 CASSLGATGSPLHF TGTGCCAGCAGTTTGGGGGCTACGGGATCACCCCTCCACTTT
TRBJ2-2 . many TRBV7-8 CASSKNTGELFF TGTGCCAGCAGCAAGAACACCGGGGAGCTGTTTTTT
TRBJ1-1 . . TRBV5-1 CASSQKQGLNTEAFF TGCGCCAGCAGCCAGAAACAGGGTCTGAACACTGAAGCTTTCTTT
TRBJ1-3 . few TRBV4-1 CASSPLWDGNTIYF TGCGCCAGCAGCCCCCTTTGGGATGGAAACACCATATATTTT
TRBJ2-1 TRBD1 many TRBV19 CASSPRDRGHNEQFF TGTGCCAGTAGTCCAAGGGACAGGGGCCACAATGAGCAGTTCTTC
TRBJ2-1 TRBD2 . TRBV25-1 CASSEPAGGNNEQFF TGTGCCAGCAGTGAACCGGCGGGGGGTAACAATGAGCAGTTCTTC
TRBJ1-6 . many TRBV7-9 CASSHSAPIEDSPLHF TGTGCCAGCAGTCACTCGGCCCCTATAGAGGATTCACCCCTCCACTTT
TRBJ2-7 . few TRBV28 CASNPTGRGVQYF TGTGCCAGCAACCCGACGGGGCGAGGGGTGCAGTACTTC
TRBJ2-7 TRBD1 many TRBV2 CASSLGTASTYEQYF TGTGCCAGCAGTCTGGGGACAGCCTCTACCTACGAGCAGTACTTC
TRBJ1-5 . once TRBV20-1 CSAKRPRDTINQPQHF TGCAGTGCTAAGCGCCCCCGGGACACCATCAATCAGCCCCAGCATTTT
TRBJ2-2 . many TRBV19 CASSISTLLGAGELFF TGTGCCAGTAGTATATCCACCCTTTTGGGGGCCGGGGAGCTGTTTTTT
TRBJ2-2 TRBD2 many TRBV6-2/TRBV6-3 CASSYPASGGLANTGELFF TGTGCCAGCAGTTACCCGGCTAGCGGGGGGCTCGCGAACACCGGGGAGCTGTTTTTT
TRBJ2-7 . . TRBV20-1 CSARDLAGPSYEQYF TGCAGTGCTAGAGATTTGGCGGGACCGTCCTACGAGCAGTACTTC
TRBJ2-1 TRBD2 many TRBV13 CASSTGGDFYNEQFF TGTGCCAGCAGCACGGGAGGGGACTTCTACAATGAGCAGTTCTTC
TRBJ2-1 TRBD1 many TRBV28 CASSLGDRTYNEQFF TGTGCCAGCAGTTTAGGGGACAGAACCTACAATGAGCAGTTCTTC
TRBJ1-1 . many TRBV6-5 CASGNREGNTEAFF TGTGCCAGTGGGAACAGGGAGGGAAACACTGAAGCTTTCTTT
TRBJ1-1 TRBD1 many TRBV12-3/TRBV12-4 CASIPSQQGAEAFF TGTGCCAGCATACCCTCTCAACAGGGGGCGGAAGCTTTCTTT
TRBJ2-3 . . TRBV7-2 CASSLRGVTDTQYF TGTGCCAGCAGCCTGAGGGGAGTGACAGATACGCAGTATTTT
TRBJ2-3 . many TRBV24-1 CATSVVGGEDTDTQYF TGTGCCACCAGTGTAGTTGGCGGAGAAGACACAGATACGCAGTATTTT
TRBJ1-4 . few TRBV7-9 CASTPTGATNEKLFF TGTGCCAGCACCCCAACCGGGGCAACTAATGAAAAACTGTTTTTT
TRBJ1-4 . many TRBV6-6 CASSDLKHTNEKLFF TGTGCCAGCTCGGACTTAAAGCACACTAATGAAAAACTGTTTTTT
TRBJ1-4 . . TRBV2 CASSENQVGEKLFF TGTGCCAGCAGTGAAAACCAGGTCGGCGAAAAACTGTTTTTT
TRBJ2-2 . many TRBV3-1 CASSQSGANTGELFF TGTGCCAGCAGCCAGTCGGGGGCGAACACCGGGGAGCTGTTTTTT
TRBJ2-6 . many TRBV19 CASSPSYGSGANVLTF TGTGCCAGTAGTCCCAGTTACGGATCTGGGGCCAACGTCCTGACTTTC
TRBJ1-4 . many TRBV7-8 CASSLGTGEKLFF TGTGCCAGCAGCTTAGGGACGGGTGAAAAACTGTTTTTT
TRBJ2-3 TRBD2 . TRBV9 CASSLSGGVTDTQYF TGTGCCAGCAGCCTATCCGGGGGGGTAACAGATACGCAGTATTTT